This passage covers 27 T cell receptor beta chains from one sample sequenced in a study of beta chain features in type 1 diabetes. Sequenced material consisted of expressed TCRB transcripts (all of the isolated RNA was reverse transcribed). TCRdb keeps only in-frame clones here, not all; method: immunoSEQ multiplex PCR. The sample contains about 620,000 clones, 15% to 17% of which appear only once. Sequenced input: naive CD4+ T cells from blood. These receptors were taken from a young man in good health.

This rearrangement joins TRBV7-9 to TRBJ1-4; D is possibly TRBD1 (5 bases). Trimming left V 0 bases short and J 7 bases short, with 9 bases between. Looked up from germline, CDR1 is SEHNR and CDR2 is FQNEAQ (reference sequence). The CDR3 length is 14 residues. DNA of the CDR3: TGTGCCAGCAGCTTAGCGGTCAGGGTTGAAAAACTGTTTTTT. This gives the protein CASSLAVRVEKLFF. Variable domain in full (rest from reference TRBV7-9 and TRBJ1-4): DTGVSQNPRHKITKRGQNVTFRCDPISEHNRLYWYRQTLGQGPEFLTYFQNEAQLEKSRLLSDRFSAERPKGSFSTLEIQRTEQGDSAMYLCASSLAVRVEKLFFGSGTQLSVL.

Only a few counts were recorded for this clone. The CDR3: CAISVGQGINSPLHF. The CDR3 DNA sequence: TGTGCCATCAGTGTTGGACAGGGGATAAATTCACCCCTCCACTTT. The chain is built from TRBV10-3 and TRBJ1-6; 9 nucleotides line up with TRBD1. From germline, CDR1 is ENHRY and CDR2 SYGVKD. V was clipped by 4 bases and J by 7 bases; unmatched bases: 5. CDR3 size: 15 residues.

The chain recombines TRBV7-6 with TRBJ2-2, with TRBD1 matching over 7 bases. V gave up 5 bases and J gave up 9 bases; unmatched junction bases: 3. This CDR3 has 12 amino acids. CDR1 is SGHVS and CDR2 is FNYEAQ in the germline V gene. In DNA form, the CDR3 reads TGTGCCAGCAGCCGACAGGGCTGGGAGCTGTTTTTT. This codes for CASSRQGWELFF.

This clone showed up just a few times. Other nucleotide sequences in the sample specify the same CDR3. The chain has TRBV18 and TRBJ2-7, with 10 bases aligning to TRBD1. V lost 2 bases, J lost 3 bases, and 4 bases stayed unmatched. CDR1 and CDR2 (germline): KGHSH, LQKENI. This CDR3 has 15 amino acids. This chain's CDR3 is CASSPTGQGNYEQYF. The CDR3 DNA reads TGTGCCAGCTCACCAACGGGACAGGGGAACTACGAGCAGTACTTC.

The rearrangement uses TRBV4-3 and TRBJ1-2; the D gene is possibly TRBD1 (5 bases). The CDR3 is 16 amino acids. V lost 0 bases, J lost 4 bases, and 15 bases lay in between. Looked up from germline, CDR1 is LGHNA and CDR2 is YSLEER. CDR3 protein: CASSQEDRQSTYGYTF. The CDR3 nucleotides are TGCGCCAGCAGCCAAGAAGATCGACAGAGCACCTATGGCTACACCTTC.

This clone turned up a few times. The V and J genes are TRBV18 and TRBJ1-1; 7 bases fit TRBD1. Germline values: CDR1 KGHSH, CDR2 LQKENI. Trimming cost V 3 bases and J 4 bases; bases outside gene matches: 14. CDR3 length: 17 residues. This chain's CDR3 is CASSPPPLGGGGTEAFF. The CDR3 DNA follows: TGTGCCAGCTCACCGCCCCCCCTTGGAGGGGGCGGCACTGAAGCTTTCTTT.

This clone was seen once. This chain joins TRBV7-2 and TRBJ1-1, with D perhaps matching TRBD1 (5 bases). Germline lookup yields CDR1 SGHTA and CDR2 FQGNSA. Between the trimmed V and J ends, which lost 5 bases and 3 bases, there was a span of 10 bases. The CDR3 is 13 amino acids. CDR3 nucleotide sequence: TGTGCCAGCAGCCGAGCCAGGGACACTGAAGCTTTCTTT. This gives the protein CASSRARDTEAFF.

The chain combines TRBV18 with TRBJ2-5; 8 bases fit TRBD1. Germline CDR1 reads KGHSH; CDR2 reads LQKENI. The V segment lost 3 bases and the J segment 7 bases; nucleotides outside the gene matches: 7. The CDR3 is 14 amino acids. In nucleotides, the CDR3 is TGTGCCAGCTCACCGAGACAGGGGTTTGGGACCCAGTACTTC. Amino acid sequence: CASSPRQGFGTQYF.

This clone was detected only a few times. The chain links TRBV18 to TRBJ2-2, with D possibly matching TRBD1 (5 bases). Trimming pared 2 bases from V and 6 bases from J, leaving 10 bases between. This CDR3 is built from 14 residues. CDR1 and CDR2 from the germline V gene are KGHSH and LQKENI. CDR3 bases: TGTGCCAGCTCACCAAACCCAGGGCCCGGGGAGCTGTTTTTT. It yields the protein CASSPNPGPGELFF. Filled out from reference TRBV18 and TRBJ2-2, the complete variable domain reads NAGVMQNPRHLVRRRGQEARLRCSPMKGHSHVYWYRQLPEEGLKFMVYLQKENIIDESGMPKERFSAEFPKEGPSILRIQQVVRGDSAAYFCASSPNPGPGELFFGEGSRLTVL.

The chain combines TRBV2 with TRBJ1-2, with D perhaps TRBD1 (6 bases). The CDR3 spans 13 residues. V lost 7 bases and J lost 2, with 11 bases in between. Germline loops: CDR1 SNHLY, CDR2 FYNNEI. CDR3 residues: CASTRTENYGYTF. The CDR3 DNA reads TGTGCCAGCACTCGGACAGAAAACTATGGCTACACCTTC.

This clone was detected once. The rearrangement joins TRBV7-2 to TRBJ1-1; D gene uncertain. Trimming pared 2 bases from V and 4 bases from J, leaving 8 bases between. CDR1 SGHTA and CDR2 FQGNSA come from the germline V gene. This CDR3 region has 13 residues. Written as DNA, the CDR3 is TGTGCCAGCAGCTTATGGGGAGGCACTGAAGCTTTCTTT. Protein sequence: CASSLWGGTEAFF.

The chain is built from TRBV18 and TRBJ2-7; TRBD1 agrees at 7 bases. Unmatched junction bases numbered 5, after V lost 6 bases and J lost 0 bases. Per germline, CDR1 KGHSH and CDR2 LQKENI. The CDR3 loop spans 14 amino acids. The DNA for the CDR3 is TGTGCCAGCTCCCCAGGGGGAAGCTCCTACGAGCAGTACTTC. Its protein is CASSPGGSSYEQYF.

This clone was found a few times. For the CDR3, the DNA is TGCGCCAGCAGCCCAGGACAGGTCCCTTTTGGCTACACCTTC. The encoded protein is CASSPGQVPFGYTF. This chain links TRBV5-1 with TRBJ1-2, with 7 bases fitting TRBD1. Germline V gene sequence: CDR1 SGHRS, CDR2 YFSETQ. This CDR3 spans 14 amino acids. Trimming cost V 4 bases and J 7 bases; bases outside gene matches: 10.

The gene calls are TRBV14 and TRBJ1-3, with D perhaps TRBD1 (6 bases). Looked up from germline, CDR1 is SGHDN and CDR2 is FVKESK. This CDR3 has 19 amino acids. The V and J ends lost 4 bases and 0 bases respectively, with 22 bases between them. CDR3 loop: CASSRRSGDGRSSGNTIYF. The CDR3 DNA sequence: TGTGCCAGCAGCCGAAGATCAGGGGACGGACGGAGCTCTGGAAACACCATATATTTT.

In its sample, this clone was seen a few times. The J gene is TRBJ2-7, the V gene TRBV7-9; D call uncertain. Germline V gene lookup returns CDR1 SEHNR and CDR2 FQNEAQ (reference sequence). This CDR3 region has 14 residues. The V end lost 1 base, the J end lost 0 bases, and 7 bases lay between the germline ends. CDR3 DNA sequence: TGTGCCAGCAGCTTAGGTTCGAGCTCCTACGAGCAGTACTTC. It translates to CASSLGSSSYEQYF.

The rearrangement links TRBV11-2 to TRBJ1-4; D is undetermined. Trimming took off 4 bases at V and 8 bases at J, with 11 bases between the two ends. The CDR3 loop spans 13 amino acids. Germline CDR1 and CDR2: SGHAT and FQNNGV. The CDR3: CASSYTIGEKLFF. CDR3 nucleotide sequence: TGTGCCAGCAGCTACACTATTGGGGAAAAACTGTTTTTT.

This chain joins TRBV5-1 and TRBJ2-7, with D possibly TRBD1 on 5 matching bases. This CDR3 is 16 amino acids long. Trimming shortened V by 0 bases and J by 1 base, and 14 bases separated the two germline ends. Germline CDR1 SGHRS, CDR2 YFSETQ. The CDR3 nucleotides are TGCGCCAGCAGCTTGGAGCAGGGATTACTGTCCTACGAGCAGTACTTC. It encodes CASSLEQGLLSYEQYF.

This clone was detected only a few times. The rearrangement links TRBV7-2 to TRBJ2-7, with a possible D match to TRBD2 (5 bases). Germline CDR1 SGHTA, CDR2 FQGNSA. The CDR3 is 14 amino acids. V lost 6 bases to trimming and J lost 6 bases, with 18 bases between them. CDR3 amino acids: CASSPQAAGREQYF. CDR3 nucleotides: TGTGCCAGCAGTCCCCAGGCGGCGGGTCGCGAGCAGTACTTC.

The gene calls are TRBV6-6 and TRBJ1-3; unclear D gene. Trimming took off 5 bases at V and 2 bases at J, with 13 bases between the two ends. The CDR3 is 15 residues long. Germline-derived CDR1 and CDR2 are MNHNY and SVGAGI (reference sequence). The CDR3 nucleotides are TGTGCCAGCAGTAAGGGCTTAAAGACTGGAAACACCATATATTTT. Its translation is CASSKGLKTGNTIYF.

The V and J genes are TRBV4-2 and TRBJ2-5, with D uncertain. Germline values: CDR1 LGHNA, CDR2 YNFKEQ. This CDR3 has 14 amino acids. V lost 0 bases and J 1 base, leaving 6 bases between the germline ends. The CDR3 DNA is TGTGCCAGCAGCCAAGATCTGGTCCAAGAGACCCAGTACTTC. It translates to CASSQDLVQETQYF.

The chain couples TRBV30 to TRBJ2-3; D not resolved. The germline V and J ends were trimmed by 8 bases and 3 bases, with 15 bases remaining between them. The CDR3 contains 13 residues. The germline gives CDR1 GTSNPN, CDR2 SVGIG (reference sequence). CDR3 amino acids: CARTLASTDTQYF. The CDR3 bases are TGTGCCCGGACGTTAGCTTCGACAGATACGCAGTATTTT.

This clone was observed a few times. The gene calls are TRBV7-2 and TRBJ1-2; 11 bases line up with TRBD1. With V trimmed by 5 bases and J by 7 bases, 9 bases remained unmatched. The CDR3 totals 15 residues. CDR1 and CDR2 from the germline V gene are SGHTA and FQGNSA. For the CDR3, the DNA is TGTGCCAGCAGCCGAACCTGGGACAGGGGGTCTGGCTACACCTTC. Its translation is CASSRTWDRGSGYTF.

The rearrangement joins TRBV7-2 to TRBJ2-7; 7 bases are shared with TRBD1. Per germline, CDR1 SGHTA and CDR2 FQGNSA. V gave up 1 base and J gave up 6 bases; unmatched junction bases: 6. The CDR3 totals 14 residues. CDR3 DNA sequence: TGTGCCAGCAGCTTAGGGGGACAGACTGGCGAGCAGTACTTC. Its protein product is CASSLGGQTGEQYF.

This clone has only a few counts. V is TRBV10-3 and J is TRBJ2-7; 9 bases match TRBD1. V gave up 5 bases and J gave up 1 base; unmatched junction bases: 3. Germline V gene sequence: CDR1 ENHRY, CDR2 SYGVKD. The CDR3 has 14 amino acids. CDR3 in amino acids: CAISRTGDSYEQYF. CDR3 DNA: TGTGCCATCAGTCGGACAGGGGATTCCTACGAGCAGTACTTC.

This clone was counted only a few times. The chain carries TRBV28 and TRBJ2-7; no clear D. The CDR3 runs to 12 residues. Germline assignment: CDR1 MDHEN and CDR2 SYDVKM. V lost 7 bases to trimming and J lost 4 bases, with 11 bases between them. The DNA of the CDR3 is TGTGCCAGCACAGACATATCTTACGAGCAGTACTTC. It is translated as CASTDISYEQYF. Full variable domain (rest looked up from reference TRBV28 and TRBJ2-7): DVKVTQSSRYLVKRTGEKVFLECVQDMDHENMFWYRQDPGLGLRLIYFSYDVKMKEKGDIPEGYSVSREKKERFSLILESASTNQTSMYLCASTDISYEQYFGPGTRLTVT.

This chain joins TRBV10-3 and TRBJ2-1; D may be TRBD2 (5 bases). Trimming took off 8 bases at V and 0 bases at J, with 17 bases between the two ends. Germline assignment: CDR1 ENHRY and CDR2 SYGVKD. This CDR3 contains 16 residues. This chain's CDR3 is CAIRPRTSYSYNEQFF. The CDR3 DNA follows: TGTGCCATCCGACCCAGGACTTCTTACTCCTACAATGAGCAGTTCTTC.

Worth noting for this clone: A much more abundant neighbour one base away suggests this may be a read error. The rearrangement links TRBV6-6 to TRBJ2-1; D unclear. Germline V gene data show CDR1 as MNHNY and CDR2 as SVGAGI (reference sequence). Deletions cut 1 base from V and 6 bases from J, with 1 base between. The CDR3 contains 11 residues. Written as DNA, the CDR3 is TGTGCCAGCAGTTACTTCAATGAGCAGTTCTTC. This translates into CASSYFNEQFF.